A single sample gave rise to the 17 T cell receptor beta chains below, sequenced in a study of cytomegalovirus exposure and HLA in healthy donors. PCR primers comprised 60 Vbeta and 13 Jbeta primers. Assay: immunoSEQ multiplex PCR; the TCRdb copy retains only in-frame clones and omits some. The data hold roughly 80,000 clones, with approximately 57% observed a single time. Sequencing was done on a sample of PBMCs. Receptors originate from a man aged 25 to 45 in good health and CMV-seropositive.

The chain employs TRBV9 and TRBJ2-5; TRBD2 is a possible D gene (6 bases). V was clipped by 0 bases and J by 5 bases, with 14 bases between them. The CDR3 totals 15 residues. Germline CDR1 and CDR2: SGDLS and YYNGEE. The CDR3 nucleotides are TGTGCCAGCAGCGTAGACGGTGGGAGCGGGGAGACCCAGTACTTC. It yields the protein CASSVDGGSGETQYF.

With respect to this clone: Other DNA sequences in the sample encode the same CDR3. This chain links TRBV7-3 with TRBJ2-2; 7 bases line up with TRBD1. Looked up from germline, CDR1 is SGHTA and CDR2 is FQGTGA. V was pared by 3 bases and J by 6 bases, with 1 base of the junction left unmatched. The CDR3 sequence is 13 residues long. CDR3 loop: CASSFDRAGELFF. DNA for the CDR3: TGTGCCAGCAGCTTCGACAGGGCCGGGGAGCTGTTTTTT.

This clone was seen only a few times. The chain has TRBV29-1 and TRBJ2-1; the D is unclear. The CDR3 has 11 amino acids. Germline loops: CDR1 SQVTM, CDR2 ANQGSEA. Trimming shortened V by 4 bases and J by 6 bases, and 7 bases separated the two germline ends. The CDR3 protein is CSVARSNEQFF. The CDR3 DNA reads as TGCAGCGTTGCCCGTAGCAATGAGCAGTTCTTC.

The chain uses TRBV5-4 and TRBJ2-7; weak D call: TRBD2 (6 bases). Trimming removed 0 bases from V and 3 bases from J, with 10 bases in between. CDR1 SGHNT and CDR2 YYREEE come from the germline V gene (reference sequence). The CDR3 runs 14 residues. CDR3 protein: CASSLDAGSYEQYF. CDR3 nucleotide sequence: TGTGCCAGCAGCTTGGACGCGGGGAGCTACGAGCAGTACTTC. Filled out from reference TRBV5-4 and TRBJ2-7, the complete variable domain reads ETGVTQSPTHLIKTRGQQVTLRCSSQSGHNTVSWYQQALGQGPQFIFQYYREEENGRGNFPPRFSGLQFPNYSSELNVNALELDDSALYLCASSLDAGSYEQYFGPGTRLTVT.

This clone was picked up one time. The genes are TRBV11-2 and TRBJ2-1, with D tentatively TRBD1 (6 bases). The CDR3 is 15 amino acids. The germline gives CDR1 SGHAT, CDR2 FQNNGV. The ends were cut back, 0 bases at V and 0 bases at J, with 6 bases in the middle. CDR3 sequence reads: CASSLEGGSYNEQFF. In DNA form, the CDR3 reads TGTGCCAGCAGCTTAGAAGGGGGCTCCTACAATGAGCAGTTCTTC.

The rearrangement links TRBV4-3 to TRBJ1-1, with 11 bases matching TRBD1. The CDR3 spans 14 residues. Germline CDR1 is LGHNA and CDR2 is YSLEER. After removal of 5 bases from V and 6 bases from J, the junction contained 5 bases not matched to a gene. The DNA for the CDR3 is TGCGCCAGCAGCTACGGACAGGGGGCCTCTGAAGCTTTCTTT. Amino acid sequence: CASSYGQGASEAFF.

The genes are TRBV11-3 and TRBJ1-1; no clear D. V shed 0 bases and J shed 5 bases, with 7 bases lying between them. This CDR3 comprises 13 residues. Germline CDR1 and CDR2: SGHNT and YENEEA. The CDR3 spells CASSLDGITEAFF. The CDR3 DNA reads as TGTGCCAGCAGCTTAGACGGTATTACTGAAGCTTTCTTT.

This rearrangement joins TRBV2 to TRBJ2-7, with 12 positions matching TRBD1. The germline CDR1 and CDR2 sequences are SNHLY and FYNNEI. CDR3 length: 18 amino acids. Trimming took 3 bases from V and 0 from J; bases not matched to a gene: 9. This CDR3 reads CASSDPGQGASLSYEQYF. The CDR3 DNA reads as TGTGCCAGCAGTGACCCGGGACAGGGGGCCAGTCTCTCCTACGAGCAGTACTTC.

The V and J genes are TRBV5-1 and TRBJ2-7; a weak D match, TRBD1 (5 bases). The CDR3 is 14 residues long. CDR1 is SGHRS and CDR2 is YFSETQ in the germline V gene. V shed 0 bases and J shed 4 bases, with 11 bases lying between them. The CDR3 reads CASSLAGIDYEQYF. As DNA, the CDR3 is TGCGCCAGCAGCTTGGCAGGGATTGATTACGAGCAGTACTTC.

In this sample, this clone turned up a few times. The chain couples TRBV14 to TRBJ2-3, with 12 bases aligning to TRBD2. With V trimmed by 4 bases and J by 4 bases, 3 bases remained unmatched. The length of the CDR3 is 15 residues. Germline V gene sequence: CDR1 SGHDN, CDR2 FVKESK. CDR3 loop: CASSPRLAGADTQYF. The CDR3 nucleotides are TGTGCCAGCAGCCCAAGACTAGCGGGAGCAGATACGCAGTATTTT. The variable domain in full, with the rest retrieved from reference TRBV14 and TRBJ2-3, is EAGVTQFPSHSVIEKGQTVTLRCDPISGHDNLYWYRRVMGKEIKFLLHFVKESKQDESGMPNNRFLAERTGGTYSTLKVQPAELEDSGVYFCASSPRLAGADTQYFGPGTRLTVL.

The rearrangement joins TRBV15 to TRBJ1-2, with 9 bases matching TRBD1. V shed 1 base, J shed 0 bases, and the junction held 12 bases outside the gene matches. In germline, CDR1 is LNHNV, CDR2 YYDKDF (reference sequence). CDR3 length: 19 amino acids. The CDR3 loop reads CATSRGPAGTGPPNYGYTF. The DNA for the CDR3 is TGTGCCACCAGCAGAGGCCCAGCGGGGACAGGGCCACCTAACTATGGCTACACCTTC.

V usage is TRBV5-6 and J usage is TRBJ2-5, with a weak D call TRBD2 (5 bases). The CDR3 is 14 amino acids. The germline CDR1 and CDR2 sequences are SGHDT and YYEEEE. Trimming shortened V by 1 base and J by 2 bases, and 9 bases separated the two germline ends. The CDR3 coding sequence is TGTGCCAGCAGCTTGCAGTGGAGGCAAGAGACCCAGTACTTC. As protein: CASSLQWRQETQYF. Complete variable domain (other parts from reference TRBV5-6 and TRBJ2-5): DAGVTQSPTHLIKTRGQQVTLRCSPKSGHDTVSWYQQALGQGPQFIFQYYEEEERQRGNFPDRFSGHQFPNYSSELNVNALLLGDSALYLCASSLQWRQETQYFGPGTRLLVL.

This clone was seen a few times. The chain uses TRBV6-1 and TRBJ1-5, with no clear D. Germline assignment: CDR1 MNHNS and CDR2 SASEGT. The CDR3 is 15 amino acids. The ends were cut back, 8 bases at V and 3 bases at J, with 17 bases in the middle. The DNA of the CDR3 is TGTGCCAGCGTAATAGACCGGGGAAACAATCAGCCCCAGCATTTT. It specifies CASVIDRGNNQPQHF.

The chain uses TRBV7-6 and TRBJ2-7; 8 nucleotides agree with TRBD1. The CDR3 extends over 16 amino acids. Germline lookup yields CDR1 SGHVS and CDR2 FNYEAQ. V lost 2 bases to trimming and J lost 1 base; unmatched junction nucleotides: 7. The CDR3 bases are TGTGCCAGCAGCTTAACGCTCGGGACAGGTTCCTACGAGCAGTACTTC. It encodes CASSLTLGTGSYEQYF.

This rearrangement joins TRBV5-1 to TRBJ2-7, with a tentative D call TRBD1 (6 bases). V lost 4 bases and J lost 5, with 22 bases in between. The CDR3 spans 16 residues. Germline lookup yields CDR1 SGHRS and CDR2 YFSETQ. CDR3 coding DNA: TGCGCCAGCAGCCCTCGGACAGAAAAGGTTGGCCACGAGCAGTACTTC. This gives the protein CASSPRTEKVGHEQYF.

This chain connects TRBV14 to TRBJ1-1; 8 bases agree with TRBD1. The trim removed 0 bases at V and 1 base at J, leaving 7 bases unmatched. The CDR3 has 17 amino acids. The germline V gene encodes CDR1 SGHDN and CDR2 FVKESK. Here the CDR3 DNA reads TGTGCCAGCAGCCAAGAAGCCCGGACAGGGCCGAACACTGAAGCTTTCTTT. Protein: CASSQEARTGPNTEAFF.

V gene TRBV6-1 combines with J gene TRBJ1-1, with TRBD1 matching over 7 bases. This CDR3 spans 13 amino acids. CDR1 is MNHNS, CDR2 SASEGT, per germline. The ends lost 6 bases at V and 7 bases at J; junction bases unmatched: 8. The CDR3 DNA sequence: TGTGCCAGCAGACTTGACAGGGCAAATGAAGCTTTCTTT. This codes for CASRLDRANEAFF.